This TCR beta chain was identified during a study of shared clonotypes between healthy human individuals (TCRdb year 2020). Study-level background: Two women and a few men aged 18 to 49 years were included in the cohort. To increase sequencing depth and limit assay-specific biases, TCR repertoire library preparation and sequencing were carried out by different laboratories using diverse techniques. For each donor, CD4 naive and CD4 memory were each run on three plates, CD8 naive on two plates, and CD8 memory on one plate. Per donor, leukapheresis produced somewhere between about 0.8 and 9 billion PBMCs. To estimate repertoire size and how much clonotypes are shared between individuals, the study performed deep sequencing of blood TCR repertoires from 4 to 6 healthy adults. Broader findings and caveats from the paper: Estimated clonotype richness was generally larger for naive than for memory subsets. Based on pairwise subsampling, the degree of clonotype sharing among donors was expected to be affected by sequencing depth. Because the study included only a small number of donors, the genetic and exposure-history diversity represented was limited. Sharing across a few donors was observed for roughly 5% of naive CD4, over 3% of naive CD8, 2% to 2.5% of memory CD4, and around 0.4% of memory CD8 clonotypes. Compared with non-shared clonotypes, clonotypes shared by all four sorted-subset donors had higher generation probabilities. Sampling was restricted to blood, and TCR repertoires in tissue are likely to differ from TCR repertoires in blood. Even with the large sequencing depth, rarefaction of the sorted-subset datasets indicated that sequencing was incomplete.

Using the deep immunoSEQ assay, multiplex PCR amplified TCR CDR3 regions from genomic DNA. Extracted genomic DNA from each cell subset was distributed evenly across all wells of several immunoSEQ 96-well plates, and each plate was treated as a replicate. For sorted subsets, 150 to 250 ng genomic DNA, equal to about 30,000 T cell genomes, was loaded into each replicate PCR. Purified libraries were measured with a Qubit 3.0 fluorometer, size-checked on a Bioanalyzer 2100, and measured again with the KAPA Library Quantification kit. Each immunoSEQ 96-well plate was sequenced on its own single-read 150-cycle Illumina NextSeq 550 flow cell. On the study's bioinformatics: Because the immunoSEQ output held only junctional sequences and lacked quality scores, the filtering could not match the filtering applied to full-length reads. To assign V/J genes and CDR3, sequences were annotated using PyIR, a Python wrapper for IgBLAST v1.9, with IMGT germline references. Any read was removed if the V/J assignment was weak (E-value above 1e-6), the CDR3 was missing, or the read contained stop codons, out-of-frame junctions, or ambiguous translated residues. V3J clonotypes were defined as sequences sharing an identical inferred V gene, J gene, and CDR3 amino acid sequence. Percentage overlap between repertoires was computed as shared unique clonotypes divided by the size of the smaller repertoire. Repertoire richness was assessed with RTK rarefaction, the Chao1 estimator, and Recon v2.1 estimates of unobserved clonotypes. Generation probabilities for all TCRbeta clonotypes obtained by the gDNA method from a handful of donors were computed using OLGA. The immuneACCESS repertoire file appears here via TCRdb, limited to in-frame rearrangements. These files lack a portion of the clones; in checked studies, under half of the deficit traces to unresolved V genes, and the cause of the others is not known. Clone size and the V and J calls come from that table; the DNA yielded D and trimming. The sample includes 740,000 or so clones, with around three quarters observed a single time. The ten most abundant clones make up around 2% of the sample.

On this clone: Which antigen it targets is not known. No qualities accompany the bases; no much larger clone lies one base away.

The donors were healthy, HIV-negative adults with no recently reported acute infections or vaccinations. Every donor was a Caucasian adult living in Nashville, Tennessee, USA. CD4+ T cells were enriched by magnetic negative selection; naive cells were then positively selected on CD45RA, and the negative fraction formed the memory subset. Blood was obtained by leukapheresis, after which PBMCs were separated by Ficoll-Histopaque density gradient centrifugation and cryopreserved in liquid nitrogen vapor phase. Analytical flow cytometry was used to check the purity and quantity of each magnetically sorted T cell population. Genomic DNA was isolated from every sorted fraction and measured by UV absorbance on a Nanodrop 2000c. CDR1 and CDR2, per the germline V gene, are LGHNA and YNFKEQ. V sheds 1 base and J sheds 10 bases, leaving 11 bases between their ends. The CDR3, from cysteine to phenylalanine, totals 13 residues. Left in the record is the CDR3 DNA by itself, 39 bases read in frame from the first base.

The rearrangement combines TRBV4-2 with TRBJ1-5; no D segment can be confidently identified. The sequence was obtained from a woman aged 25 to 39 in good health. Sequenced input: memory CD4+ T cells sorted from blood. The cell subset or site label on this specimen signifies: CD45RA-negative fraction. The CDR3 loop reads CASSQAHGNPQHF. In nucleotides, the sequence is TGTGCCAGCAGCCAAGCCCACGGTAATCCCCAGCATTTT.